Shown below are 4 T cell receptor beta chains from a single sample sequenced in a study of T-cell reconstitution after alpha-beta-depleted transplantation in children. Broader study findings: Expanded graft clones numbering several hundred reportedly gave rise to alpha-beta T cells about two months after transplant.

For these receptors, no antigen is known. Unique molecular identifiers were incorporated when the TCRbeta library was constructed. TCRdb re-derived calls from the PCR reads in MiXCR, one entry per CDR3 protein. The sample has fewer than 40,000 distinct CDR3 sequences; approximately 6.9% are singletons. The starting material was peripheral blood, obtained 60 days after TCRalphabeta/CD19-depleted stem cell transplant. Every receptor here comes from a child under two years old who had a stem cell transplant for acute myeloid leukemia, so the T cells may come from the graft donor.

This clonotype was observed many times. V gene TRBV29-1 combines with J gene TRBJ1-2; a weak D match, TRBD1 (5 bases). Germline-derived CDR1 and CDR2 are SQVTM and ANQGSEA. Trimming pared 4 bases from V and 8 bases from J, leaving 17 bases between. This CDR3 is built from 13 residues. The CDR3 reads CSVGWGKGSGYTF. The CDR3 nucleotides read TGCAGCGTTGGATGGGGTAAGGGGTCCGGCTACACCTTC.

This clonotype has ten or more counts. The chain employs TRBV9 and TRBJ2-1, with D perhaps given as TRBD1 or TRBD2 (6 bases each). This CDR3 has 13 amino acids. Trimming removed 0 bases at V and 8 bases at J, with 9 bases between. Germline V gene lookup returns CDR1 SGDLS and CDR2 YYNGEE. For the CDR3, the DNA is TGTGCCAGCAGCGTAGCGGGGGCTTATGAGCAGTTCTTC. It translates to CASSVAGAYEQFF. Filled out from reference TRBV9 and TRBJ2-1, the complete variable domain reads DSGVTQTPKHLITATGQRVTLRCSPRSGDLSVYWYQQSLDQGLQFLIQYYNGEERAKGNILERFSAQQFPDLHSELNLSSLELGDSALYFCASSVAGAYEQFFGPGTRLTVL.

This clonotype was recorded at least ten times. This chain links TRBV29-1 with TRBJ2-4; D not resolved. CDR1 and CDR2 (germline): SQVTM, ANQGSEA. With 6 bases removed from V and 4 bases from J, the gap between germline ends came to 7 bases. The CDR3 covers 11 residues. This CDR3 reads CSVAHKNIQYF. The CDR3, as DNA: TGCAGCGTCGCCCATAAAAACATTCAGTACTTC.

Ten or more counts support this clonotype. The chain joins TRBV12-3 or TRBV12-4 to TRBJ2-3; D unclear. Trimming cost V 6 bases and J 2 bases, with 18 bases left between them. The CDR3 runs 16 residues. Here the CDR3 reads CASSPRLLPSTDTQYF. In DNA, the CDR3 is TGTGCCAGCAGCCCCCGACTTTTACCTTCCACAGATACGCAGTATTTT.